Below, 3 T cell receptor beta chains from the same sample are listed, as sequenced in a study of T cells expressing NK-cell markers. Using the 5' RACE reads, TCRdb records one entry per CDR3 protein without DNA. The table counts more than 90,000 distinct CDR3 sequences; roughly 20% lies in the top ten. Sample: blood T cells: a sorted CD56 or NKG2C T cell subset, CD4+ or CD8+ T cells, or bulk PBMC T cells (not recorded which). These receptors all stem from a woman between 18 and 75 years old in good health.

This chain uses TRBV2 with TRBJ1-4; the TCRdb D gene call, TRBD1, has no DNA to confirm it. Germline V CDR1 and CDR2: SNHLY, FYNNEI. This CDR3 has 14 residues. The CDR3 sequence is CASSGDREIEKLFF.

J is TRBJ2-1 and V is TRBV28; TCRdb indicates TRBD2, and absent DNA this call remains unverified. CDR1 and CDR2 (germline): MDHEN, SYDVKM. This CDR3 has 18 residues. CDR3 region: CASSPLTPTSGTNNEQFF.

This rearrangement joins TRBV6-1 to TRBJ1-5. The CDR3 covers 13 residues. CDR1 and CDR2 from the germline V gene are MNHNS and SASEGT. CDR3 region: CASRGFGNQPQHF.